The rows below give T cell receptor beta chains drawn from one sample of a study of CD8 T cells in ankylosing spondylitis. TCRdb re-called the 5' RACE reads through MiXCR, storing one row per CDR3 protein. The data contain about 42,000 distinct CDR3 sequences, 3% to 4% of them seen just once; the ten biggest clones take up 4% to 4.5%. The sequencing input was blood, either unsorted or a sorted T cell fraction (not recorded which). These receptors were taken from a female donor with ankylosing spondylitis or in good health (not recorded which). Each CDR3 is given with its conserved first and last residue. D genes are given only for firm matches. Size is stated for part of the rows, as once, few or many counts, or as a class when the clone is expanded.

TRBV9	-	TRBJ2-2	14	many	TGTGCCAGCAGCGTAGATGGAGGAGACCGGGAGCTGTTTTTT	CASSVDGGDRELFF
TRBV9	-	TRBJ1-1	17	many	TGTGCCAGCAGCGTAGGGGGTTTCGGGGGTACGAACACTGAAGCTTTCTTT	CASSVGGFGGTNTEAFF
TRBV9	-	TRBJ2-7	14	many	TGTGCCAGCAGCTCAATTACCGGGACAAACGAGCAGTACTTC	CASSSITGTNEQYF
TRBV5-1	TRBD2	TRBJ2-5	17	many	TGCGCCAGCAGCTTTGGGCTAGCGGGGGGGGTCGCGAAGACCCAGTACTTC	CASSFGLAGGVAKTQYF
TRBV9	TRBD1	TRBJ1-1	16	many	TGTGCCAGCAGCCCAAGACAGGGCCCTGGGAACACTGAAGCTTTCTTT	CASSPRQGPGNTEAFF
TRBV9	TRBD1	TRBJ2-1	16	-	TGTGCCAGCAGCCCCGGGGGTGGACAGGGGTTCAATGAGCAGTTCTTC	CASSPGGGQGFNEQFF
TRBV9	-	TRBJ2-3	15	many	TGTGCCAGCAGCGCCGACAGGGAGGGAACAGATACGCAGTATTTT	CASSADREGTDTQYF
TRBV9	TRBD2	TRBJ2-3	15	many	TGTGCCAGCAGCATGCTAGCGGGAGGCACAGATACGCAGTATTTT	CASSMLAGGTDTQYF
TRBV9	TRBD2	TRBJ2-5	15	many	TGTGCCAGCAGCGCGGGACTAGCGGGGGAAGAGACCCAGTACTTC	CASSAGLAGEETQYF
TRBV9	-	TRBJ1-3	17	many	TGTGCCAGCAGCACCCTCGGTCGGGGGGCGAGTTTAAACACCATATATTTT	CASSTLGRGASLNTIYF
TRBV9	-	TRBJ1-6	14	-	TGTGCCAGCAGCGTAGAACAGGGCAGGTCACCCCTCCACTTT	CASSVEQGRSPLHF
TRBV9	TRBD2	TRBJ2-3	19	many	TGTGCCAGCAGCGTAGCTACAGGGCTAGCGGGGAGAGACACAGATACGCAGTATTTT	CASSVATGLAGRDTDTQYF
TRBV9	-	TRBJ2-3	15	many	TGTGCCAGCAGCGTAGCCTGGGGGTATACAGATACGCAGTATTTT	CASSVAWGYTDTQYF
TRBV9	TRBD1	TRBJ2-7	15	many	TGTGCCAGCAGCGCGCACAGGGGGCGTTCCTACGAGCAGTACTTC	CASSAHRGRSYEQYF
TRBV9	-	TRBJ2-2	14	many	TGTGCCAGCAGCGTATTCAGGTCTGGCGGGGAGCTGTTTTTT	CASSVFRSGGELFF
TRBV9	TRBD1	TRBJ2-1	15	-	TGTGCCAGCAGCGCGGGACAGTCAAACTACAATGAGCAGTTCTTC	CASSAGQSNYNEQFF
TRBV9	-	TRBJ2-7	14	medium-sized	TGTGCCAGCAGCGTAATGGGTGAGAGCTACGAGCAGTACTTC	CASSVMGESYEQYF
TRBV9	-	TRBJ1-2	13	medium-sized	TGTGCCAGCAGCGGGGCCGGCGCCTATGGCTACACCTTC	CASSGAGAYGYTF
TRBV9	TRBD2	TRBJ2-2	18	many	TGTGCCAGCAGCGTAGACTCTAGCGGGGGCCGAAGCACCGGGGAGCTGTTTTTT	CASSVDSSGGRSTGELFF
TRBV9	TRBD2	TRBJ2-3	16	many	TGTGCCAGCAGCGTAGCGAGTGGCGGGGGGGAAGATACGCAGTATTTT	CASSVASGGGEDTQYF
TRBV9	-	TRBJ2-1	15	many	TGTGCCAGCAGCGTATCGGGGGGCGGCCACAATGAGCAGTTCTTC	CASSVSGGGHNEQFF
TRBV9	TRBD1	TRBJ2-1	15	many	TGTGCCAGCAGCGTAGCACAGGGGGTTATCAATGAGCAGTTCTTC	CASSVAQGVINEQFF
TRBV9	TRBD1	TRBJ1-1	14	many	TGTGCCAGCAGCATAGGAACAGGGGCGGCTGAAGCTTTCTTT	CASSIGTGAAEAFF
TRBV9	-	TRBJ2-7	14	many	TGTGCCAGCAGCGTAGTTGCACATTCCTACGAGCAGTACTTC	CASSVVAHSYEQYF
TRBV9	TRBD1	TRBJ2-1	15	many	TGTGCCAGCAGCCCCTCGGGACAGGGGGTAGGTGAGCAGTTCTTC	CASSPSGQGVGEQFF
TRBV7-3	TRBD2	TRBJ2-3	16	many	TGTGCCAGCACGCGGGCTAGCGGGGCCAACACAGATACGCAGTATTTT	CASTRASGANTDTQYF
TRBV9	TRBD1	TRBJ1-2	15	medium-sized	TGTGCCAGCAGCATTTGGGACAGGGACTACTATGGCTACACCTTC	CASSIWDRDYYGYTF
TRBV9	-	TRBJ2-1	14	many	TGTGCCAGCAGCGCGACGAGGGTGGTCGATGAGCAGTTCTTC	CASSATRVVDEQFF
TRBV9	TRBD1	TRBJ2-3	17	many	TGTGCCAGCAGCGCTTTTACTCCGGGACAGTCGGCAGATACGCAGTATTTT	CASSAFTPGQSADTQYF
TRBV9	-	TRBJ2-1	14	many	TGTGCCAGCAGCGTAGGCCAGGATCGAAATGAGCAGTTCTTC	CASSVGQDRNEQFF
TRBV9	-	TRBJ2-1	15	-	TGTGCCAGCAGCCCTATAGGGGCGGGTGACAATGAGCAGTTCTTC	CASSPIGAGDNEQFF
TRBV9	-	TRBJ1-4	15	many	TGTGCCAGCAGCGTAGAGGGCCTTCGGGGTGAAAAACTGTTTTTT	CASSVEGLRGEKLFF
TRBV9	TRBD1	TRBJ1-5	15	many	TGTGCCAGCAGCCGCGATGACAGGGTGACTCAGCCCCAGCATTTT	CASSRDDRVTQPQHF
TRBV9	-	TRBJ1-4	14	many	TGTGCCAGCAGCGAGGAGCTAACTAATGAAAAACTGTTTTTT	CASSEELTNEKLFF
TRBV9	-	TRBJ2-7	17	medium-sized	TGTGCCAGCAGCGTAGGACCTGGAGGGGGGGCCTCCTACGAGCAGTACTTC	CASSVGPGGGASYEQYF
TRBV9	TRBD2	TRBJ2-5	15	many	TGTGCCAGCAGCACCCAAGTGGGGGGGAGGGAGACCCAGTACTTC	CASSTQVGGRETQYF
TRBV9	-	TRBJ1-3	15	many	TGTGCCAGCAGCGTATCGACGGCCTTTAGGAGCACCATATATTTT	CASSVSTAFRSTIYF
TRBV9	-	TRBJ2-6	17	many	TGTGCCAGCAGTCCCCGCGCCCTCCTTGCTGGGGCCAACGTCCTGACTTTC	CASSPRALLAGANVLTF
TRBV9	-	TRBJ1-6	15	many	TGTGCCAGCAGCGTAGATCCAGAAAGTAATTCACCCCTCCACTTT	CASSVDPESNSPLHF
TRBV9	TRBD1	TRBJ1-4	18	many	TGTGCCAGCAGCGTTGACGCGGGACAGGGGAGAACTAATGAAAAACTGTTTTTT	CASSVDAGQGRTNEKLFF
TRBV9	-	TRBJ1-1	15	many	TGTGCCAGCAGCGCCCGTGGGGGCGGGGGCCCTGAAGCTTTCTTT	CASSARGGGGPEAFF
TRBV9	-	TRBJ2-7	15	many	TGTGCCAGCAGCGTAGCGGGACATGGGATCTACGAGCAGTACTTC	CASSVAGHGIYEQYF
TRBV9	-	TRBJ2-2	16	many	TGTGCCAGCAGCGTGTTACCTTACTCGAACACCGGGGAGCTGTTTTTT	CASSVLPYSNTGELFF
TRBV9	TRBD1	TRBJ1-2	14	few	TGTGCCAGCAGCGACCGACAGGGGAACTATGGCTACACCTTC	CASSDRQGNYGYTF
TRBV9	TRBD2	TRBJ2-3	18	many	TGTGCCAGCAGCACCTCCGATGGGACTAGCGGGGCAACAGATACGCAGTATTTT	CASSTSDGTSGATDTQYF
TRBV9	TRBD1	TRBJ1-2	14	many	TGTGCCAGCAGCGTTGGGACAGGGGGCGATGGCTACACCTTC	CASSVGTGGDGYTF
TRBV9	-	TRBJ2-7	14	many	TGTGCCAGCAGCGTAAATCAGGGATCGGGCGAGCAGTACTTC	CASSVNQGSGEQYF
TRBV9	-	TRBJ1-6	13	many	TGTGCCAGCAGCGTAAAAGATAATTCACCCCTCCACTTT	CASSVKDNSPLHF
TRBV9	-	TRBJ2-1	13	many	TGTGCCAGCAGCGTAGGAGCAGGGCGTGAGCAGTTCTTC	CASSVGAGREQFF
TRBV9	-	TRBJ2-2	15	few	TGTGCCAGCAGCGCCCTGGGACTTAACACCGGGGAGCTGTTTTTT	CASSALGLNTGELFF
TRBV9	-	TRBJ2-1	12	many	TGTGCCAGCAGCGTAGGAGGCCAGGAGCAGTTCTTC	CASSVGGQEQFF
TRBV9	-	TRBJ1-1	13	few	TGTGCCAGCAGCGAAAGGACGGATAGTGAAGCTTTCTTT	CASSERTDSEAFF
TRBV9	-	TRBJ1-5	13	many	TGTGCCAGCAGCGTCTCGGACTTTCAGCCCCAGCATTTT	CASSVSDFQPQHF
TRBV9	-	TRBJ1-4	16	many	TGTGCCAGCAGCGCGGACACTTCTGCAACTAATGAAAAACTGTTTTTT	CASSADTSATNEKLFF